This TCR beta chain was captured by sequencing in a study of shared clonotypes between healthy human individuals. Participating donors were healthy, HIV-negative adults free of recent acute infections or vaccinations. For this clone: This sample includes further DNA sequences coding for the same CDR3.

Clones were sequenced by immunoSEQ multiplex PCR, and TCRdb holds only the in-frame ones, with some missing. The table has about 1.1 million clones, about 80% seen once. The sample was memory CD4+ T cells from PBMCs. Subset noted: CD45RA-negative fraction. This clonotype was obtained from a young man in good health. Some clones in this sample may be carry-over from other donors' samples.

The CDR3 spells CASSPGRQETQYF. The CDR3 DNA follows: TGTGCCAGCAGCCCGGGACGTCAGGAGACCCAGTACTTC. The chain has TRBV5-4 and TRBJ2-5; D is possibly TRBD1 or TRBD2 (5 bases each). This CDR3 region has 13 residues. The ends were cut back, 4 bases at V and 5 bases at J, with 12 bases in the middle. Germline CDR1 and CDR2: SGHNT and YYREEE (reference sequence).